Below, one T cell receptor beta chain is given with its context. Its antigen is still unknown. Described treatment: oral pan-JAK inhibitor, 5-10 mg twice daily. This sample was taken from a study of CD8+ T cells in alopecia areata. Background on the study: Those patients who were treated received oral tofacitinib, which was given at 5 to 10 mg twice daily for moderate-to-severe alopecia areata.

Once RNA had been extracted, it was reverse transcribed into cDNA to act as the sequencing template. Produced via immunoSEQ multiplex PCR; TCRdb's table is partial and in-frame only. Here the sample spans under 130,000 clones, about nine tenths being singletons. Whole-study findings and limits: Many expanded lesional clones persisted in scalp and blood during tofacitinib.

The clonotype was recovered from a human donor with alopecia areata. The specimen comprised CD8+ T cells sorted from blood, sampled between weeks 30 and 35, from a patient treated with tofacitinib.

The DNA of the CDR3 is TGCAGCGTCCGGGAGGGGGCCGGGACAGATACGCAGTATTTT. It is translated as CSVREGAGTDTQYF. The chain carries TRBV29-1 and TRBJ2-3; tentative D call: TRBD2 (8 bases). The CDR3 runs 14 residues. Trimming took off 6 bases at V and 3 bases at J, with 16 bases between the two ends. The germline V gene encodes CDR1 SQVTM and CDR2 ANQGSEA.